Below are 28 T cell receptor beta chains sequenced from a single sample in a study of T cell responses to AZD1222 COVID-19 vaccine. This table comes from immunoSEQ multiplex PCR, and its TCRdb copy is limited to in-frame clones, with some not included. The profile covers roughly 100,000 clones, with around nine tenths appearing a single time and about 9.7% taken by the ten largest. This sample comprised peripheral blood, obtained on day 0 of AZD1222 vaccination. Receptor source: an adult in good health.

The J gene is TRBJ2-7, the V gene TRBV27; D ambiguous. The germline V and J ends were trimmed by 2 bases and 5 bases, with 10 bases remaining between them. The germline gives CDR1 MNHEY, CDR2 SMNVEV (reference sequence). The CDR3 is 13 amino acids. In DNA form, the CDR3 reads TGTGCCAGCAGTTTACCCGGGTCACACGAGCAGTACTTC. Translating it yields CASSLPGSHEQYF.

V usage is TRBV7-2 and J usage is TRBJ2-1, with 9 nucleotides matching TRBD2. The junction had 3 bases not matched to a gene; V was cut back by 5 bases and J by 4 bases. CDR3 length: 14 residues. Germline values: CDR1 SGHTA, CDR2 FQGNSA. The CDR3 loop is CASSPLAGYNEQFF. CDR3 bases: TGTGCCAGCAGCCCGCTAGCGGGATACAATGAGCAGTTCTTC.

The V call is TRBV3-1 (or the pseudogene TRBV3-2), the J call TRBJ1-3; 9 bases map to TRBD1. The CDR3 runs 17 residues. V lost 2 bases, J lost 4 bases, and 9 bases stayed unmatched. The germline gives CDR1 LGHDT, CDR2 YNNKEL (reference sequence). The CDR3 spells CASSQFGTGSPGNTIYF. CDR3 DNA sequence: TGTGCCAGCAGCCAATTTGGGACAGGGTCCCCGGGAAACACCATATATTTT.

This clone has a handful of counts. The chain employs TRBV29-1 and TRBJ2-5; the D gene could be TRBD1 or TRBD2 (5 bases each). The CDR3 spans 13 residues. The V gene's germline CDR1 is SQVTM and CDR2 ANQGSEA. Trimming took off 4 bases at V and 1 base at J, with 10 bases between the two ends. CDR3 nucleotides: TGCAGCGTTGCTTTGGGGACCCAAGAGACCCAGTACTTC. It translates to CSVALGTQETQYF. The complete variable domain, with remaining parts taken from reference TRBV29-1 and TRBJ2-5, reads SAVISQKPSRDICQRGTSLTIQCQVDSQVTMMFWYRQQPGQSLTLIATANQGSEATYESGFVIDKFPISRPNLTFSTLTVSNMSPEDSSIYLCSVALGTQETQYFGPGTRLLVL.

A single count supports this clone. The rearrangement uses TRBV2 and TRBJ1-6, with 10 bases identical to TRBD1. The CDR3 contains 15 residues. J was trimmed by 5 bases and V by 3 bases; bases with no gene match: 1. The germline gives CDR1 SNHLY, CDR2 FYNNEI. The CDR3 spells CASSETGGHNSPLHF. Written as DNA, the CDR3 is TGTGCCAGCAGTGAGACAGGGGGCCATAATTCACCCCTCCACTTT.

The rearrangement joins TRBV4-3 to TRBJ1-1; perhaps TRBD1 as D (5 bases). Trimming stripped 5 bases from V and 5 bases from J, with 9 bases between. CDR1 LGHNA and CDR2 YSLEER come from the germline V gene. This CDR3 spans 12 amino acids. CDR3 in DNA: TGCGCCAGCAGCTATACAGGTACTGAAGCTTTCTTT. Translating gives CASSYTGTEAFF.

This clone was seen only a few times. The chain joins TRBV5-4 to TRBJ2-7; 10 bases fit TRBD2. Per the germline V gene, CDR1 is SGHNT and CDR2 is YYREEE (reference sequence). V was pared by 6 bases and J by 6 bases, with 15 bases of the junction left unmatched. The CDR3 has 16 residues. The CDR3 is CASKGGAGGHLGEQYF. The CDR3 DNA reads TGTGCCAGCAAGGGAGGAGCGGGAGGGCATCTGGGCGAGCAGTACTTC.

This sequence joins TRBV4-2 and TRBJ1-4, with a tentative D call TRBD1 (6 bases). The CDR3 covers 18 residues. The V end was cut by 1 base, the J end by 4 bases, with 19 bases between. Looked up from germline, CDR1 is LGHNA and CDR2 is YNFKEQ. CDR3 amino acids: CASSQAPTGPTVNEKLFF. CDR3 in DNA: TGTGCCAGCAGCCAAGCCCCCACAGGGCCAACGGTTAATGAAAAACTGTTTTTT.

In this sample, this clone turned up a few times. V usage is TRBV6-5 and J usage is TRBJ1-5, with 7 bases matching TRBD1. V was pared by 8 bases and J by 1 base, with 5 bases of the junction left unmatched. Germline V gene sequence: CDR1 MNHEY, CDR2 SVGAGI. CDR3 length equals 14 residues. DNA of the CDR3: TGTGCCAGCCGACGAGGGGGCAGCAATCAGCCCCAGCATTTT. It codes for CASRRGGSNQPQHF.

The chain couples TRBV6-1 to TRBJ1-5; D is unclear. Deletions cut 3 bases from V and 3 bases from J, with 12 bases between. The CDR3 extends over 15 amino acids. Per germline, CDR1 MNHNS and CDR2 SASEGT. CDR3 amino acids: CASSESWGANQPQHF. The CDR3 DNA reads TGTGCCAGCAGTGAGTCGTGGGGTGCCAATCAGCCCCAGCATTTT.

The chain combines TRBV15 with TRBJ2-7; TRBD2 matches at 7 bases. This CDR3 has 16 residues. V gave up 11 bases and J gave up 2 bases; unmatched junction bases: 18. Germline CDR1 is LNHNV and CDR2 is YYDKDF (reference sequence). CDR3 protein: CAPGGRHYLPPYEQYF. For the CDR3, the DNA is TGTGCCCCGGGAGGCCGGCACTACCTTCCCCCCTACGAGCAGTACTTC.

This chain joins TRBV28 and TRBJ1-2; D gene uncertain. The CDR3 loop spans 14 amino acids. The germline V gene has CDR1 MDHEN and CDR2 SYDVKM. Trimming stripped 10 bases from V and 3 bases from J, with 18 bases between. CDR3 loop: CATTRLEGYYGYTF. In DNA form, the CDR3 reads TGTGCCACGACTAGGCTCGAAGGGTACTATGGCTACACCTTC.

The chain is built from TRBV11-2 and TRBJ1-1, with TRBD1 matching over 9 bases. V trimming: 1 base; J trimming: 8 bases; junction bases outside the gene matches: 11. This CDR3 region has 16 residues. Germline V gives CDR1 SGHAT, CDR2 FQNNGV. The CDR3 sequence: CASSLGPRTGEEEAFF. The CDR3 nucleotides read TGTGCCAGCAGCTTAGGCCCGAGGACAGGGGAAGAGGAAGCTTTCTTT.

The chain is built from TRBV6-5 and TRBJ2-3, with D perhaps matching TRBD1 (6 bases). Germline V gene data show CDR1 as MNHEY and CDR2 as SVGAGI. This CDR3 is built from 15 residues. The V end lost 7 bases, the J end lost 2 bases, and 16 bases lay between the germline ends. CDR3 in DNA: TGTGCCAGCACCCAGGGGTTAGCGACCACAGATACGCAGTATTTT. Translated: CASTQGLATTDTQYF.

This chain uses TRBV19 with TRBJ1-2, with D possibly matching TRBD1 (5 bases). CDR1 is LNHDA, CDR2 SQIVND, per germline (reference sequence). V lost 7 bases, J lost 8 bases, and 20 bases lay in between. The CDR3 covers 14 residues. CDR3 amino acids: CASTTSGLLGGYTF. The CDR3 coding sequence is TGTGCCAGTACCACATCAGGGCTACTGGGAGGCTACACCTTC.

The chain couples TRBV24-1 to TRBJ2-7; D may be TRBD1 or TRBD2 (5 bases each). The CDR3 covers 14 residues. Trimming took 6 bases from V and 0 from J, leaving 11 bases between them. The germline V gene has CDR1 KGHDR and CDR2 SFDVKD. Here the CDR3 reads CATSRGRSSYEQYF. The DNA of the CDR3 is TGTGCCACCAGTCGGGGCAGGAGCTCCTACGAGCAGTACTTC.

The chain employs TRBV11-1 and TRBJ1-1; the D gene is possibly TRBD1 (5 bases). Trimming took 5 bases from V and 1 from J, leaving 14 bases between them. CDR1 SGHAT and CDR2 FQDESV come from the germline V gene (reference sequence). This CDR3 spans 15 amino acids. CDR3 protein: CASSGGVLGNTEAFF. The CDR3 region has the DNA TGTGCCAGCAGCGGGGGAGTCTTGGGGAACACTGAAGCTTTCTTT.

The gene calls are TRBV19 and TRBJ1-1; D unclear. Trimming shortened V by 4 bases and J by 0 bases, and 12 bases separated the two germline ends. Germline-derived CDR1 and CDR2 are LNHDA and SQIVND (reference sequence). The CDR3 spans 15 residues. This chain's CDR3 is CASSRWQTMNTEAFF. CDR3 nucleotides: TGTGCCAGTAGTAGGTGGCAGACGATGAACACTGAAGCTTTCTTT.

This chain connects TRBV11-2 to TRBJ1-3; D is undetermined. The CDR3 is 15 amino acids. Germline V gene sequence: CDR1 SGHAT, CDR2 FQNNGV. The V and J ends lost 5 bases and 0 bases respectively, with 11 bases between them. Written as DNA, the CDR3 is TGTGCCAGCAGCAGTACTTGGGCCTCTGGAAACACCATATATTTT. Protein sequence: CASSSTWASGNTIYF.

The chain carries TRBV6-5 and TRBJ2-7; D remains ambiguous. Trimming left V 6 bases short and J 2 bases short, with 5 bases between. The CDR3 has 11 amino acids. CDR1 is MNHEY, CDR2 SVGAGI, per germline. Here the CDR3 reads CASRLTYEQYF. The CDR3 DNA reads TGTGCCAGCAGGCTGACCTACGAGCAGTACTTC.

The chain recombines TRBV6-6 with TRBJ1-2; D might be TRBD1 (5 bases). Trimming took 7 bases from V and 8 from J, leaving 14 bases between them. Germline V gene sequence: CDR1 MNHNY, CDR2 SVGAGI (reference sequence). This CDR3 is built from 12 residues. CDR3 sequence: CASTLSGYGYTF. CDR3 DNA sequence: TGTGCCAGCACCTTATCAGGGTACGGCTACACCTTC.

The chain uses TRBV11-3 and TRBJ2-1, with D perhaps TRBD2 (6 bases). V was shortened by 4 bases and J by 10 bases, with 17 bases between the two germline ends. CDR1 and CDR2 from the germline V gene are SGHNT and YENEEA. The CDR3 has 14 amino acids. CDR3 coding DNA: TGTGCCAGCAGCTCCGCCTCCGGGAGCCCCGAGCAGTTCTTC. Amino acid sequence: CASSSASGSPEQFF.

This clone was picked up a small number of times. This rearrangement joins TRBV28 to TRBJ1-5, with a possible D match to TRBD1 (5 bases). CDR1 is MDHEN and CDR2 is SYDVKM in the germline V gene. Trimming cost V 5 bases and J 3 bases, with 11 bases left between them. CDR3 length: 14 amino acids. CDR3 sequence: CASSPGGDNQPQHF. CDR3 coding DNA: TGTGCCAGCAGTCCGGGGGGAGACAATCAGCCCCAGCATTTT. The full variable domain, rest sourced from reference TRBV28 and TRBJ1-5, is DVKVTQSSRYLVKRTGEKVFLECVQDMDHENMFWYRQDPGLGLRLIYFSYDVKMKEKGDIPEGYSVSREKKERFSLILESASTNQTSMYLCASSPGGDNQPQHFGDGTRLSIL.

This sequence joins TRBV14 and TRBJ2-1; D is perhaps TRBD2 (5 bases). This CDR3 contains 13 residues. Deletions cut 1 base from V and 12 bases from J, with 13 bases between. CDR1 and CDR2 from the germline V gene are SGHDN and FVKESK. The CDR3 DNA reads TGTGCCAGCAGCCAAGCTTTACCCGCGGGGCAGTTCTTC. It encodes CASSQALPAGQFF.

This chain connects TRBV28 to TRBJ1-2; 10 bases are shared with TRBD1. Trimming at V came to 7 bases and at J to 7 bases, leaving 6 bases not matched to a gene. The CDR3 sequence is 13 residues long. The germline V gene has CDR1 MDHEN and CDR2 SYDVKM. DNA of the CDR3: TGTGCCAGCAACCCGACAGGGGGCGCTGGCTACACCTTC. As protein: CASNPTGGAGYTF.

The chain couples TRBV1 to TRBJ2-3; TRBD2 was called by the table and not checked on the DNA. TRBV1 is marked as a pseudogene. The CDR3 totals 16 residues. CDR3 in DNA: TGCACCAGCAGCCAAGATCCCCGGGGGAGCACAGATACGCAGTATTTT. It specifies CTSSQDPRGSTDTQYF.

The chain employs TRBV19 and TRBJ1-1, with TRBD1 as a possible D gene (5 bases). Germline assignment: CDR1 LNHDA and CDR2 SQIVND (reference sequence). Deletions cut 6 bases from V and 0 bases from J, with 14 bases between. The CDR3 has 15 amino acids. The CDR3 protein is CASSQGRGMNTEAFF. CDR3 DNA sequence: TGTGCCAGTAGCCAGGGACGAGGCATGAACACTGAAGCTTTCTTT.

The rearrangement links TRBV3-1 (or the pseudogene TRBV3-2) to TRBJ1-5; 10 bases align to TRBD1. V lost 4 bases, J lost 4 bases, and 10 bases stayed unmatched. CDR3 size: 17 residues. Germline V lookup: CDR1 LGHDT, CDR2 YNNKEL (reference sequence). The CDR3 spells CASSPDPGQGINQPQHF. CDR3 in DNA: TGTGCCAGCAGCCCCGATCCGGGACAGGGGATTAATCAGCCCCAGCATTTT.